This T cell receptor (beta chain) was sequenced during a study of blood T cells in healthy people across ages. Only a few counts were recorded for this clonotype. The V gene end was trimmed by 5 bases and the J gene end by 4 bases; junction bases not matched to a gene: 7. This CDR3 contains 16 residues. For the second PCR, which ran for about 7 to 11 cycles, a sample-barcoded 5' primer and a J-beta primer mix were used. In TCRdb, the 5' RACE reads were re-called with MiXCR into one record per CDR3 protein. This table holds around 1,500,000 distinct CDR3 sequences, roughly 40% found once. The sequenced sample consisted of blood. The J gene is TRBJ2-1, the V gene TRBV12-3 or TRBV12-4, with TRBD2 matching over 11 bases. The receptor was derived from a woman aged 18-29 years in good health. In nucleotides, the CDR3 is TGTGCCAGCAGTGGAATGGGACTAGCGGAGTACAATGAGCAGTTCTTC. This codes for CASSGMGLAEYNEQFF.